This T cell receptor beta chain is drawn from a study of cytomegalovirus exposure and HLA in healthy donors. General study points: Upon later analysis, TCR association rates were observed to vary by HLA locus, being highest for DRB1 and lowest for HLA-C. TRBV6-2, TRBV6-3 and some other V segments were unresolvable in 87-base-pair reads.

The CDR3 contains 15 residues. Germline CDR1 is MDHEN and CDR2 is SYDVKM. With 3 bases clipped from V and 6 bases from J, the junction kept 6 bases outside the gene matches. The PCR had 60 Vbeta and 13 Jbeta primers. Using immunoSEQ multiplex PCR, the repertoire was profiled, and TCRdb retains in-frame clones only, with some absent. The sample consists of 150,000 to 200,000 clones, around 83% of them appearing once. On this clone: Its specificity is not known.

Sequencing was done on a sample of PBMCs. V gene TRBV28 combines with J gene TRBJ2-7; 12 positions agree with TRBD1. This TCR came from a woman aged 18 to 35 in good health and CMV-seronegative. CDR3 nucleotides: TGTGCCAGCAGTTTCGGGACAGGGGGCCTGGGCGAGCAGTACTTC. Translating gives CASSFGTGGLGEQYF.